This entry lists 16 T cell receptor beta chains sequenced from one sample in a study of molecular identifiers for immune sequencing clone quantification. TCRdb reprocessed the PCR reads via MiXCR and lists one record per CDR3 protein. The table has about 320,000 distinct CDR3 sequences, over 20% seen once. What was sequenced was naive CD8+ T cells from blood, with Jurkat cell RNA spiked in. The sample's subset: FACS-sorted CD8+CD4-CCR7+CD45RA+ naive T cells. All receptors derive from a human donor in good health. Some libraries in this study had Jurkat cell RNA spiked in.

This clonotype came up many times. This rearrangement joins TRBV28 to TRBJ1-1; D call uncertain. Germline loops: CDR1 MDHEN, CDR2 SYDVKM. The germline V and J ends were trimmed by 6 bases and 5 bases, with 7 bases remaining between them. The CDR3 consists of 11 residues. CDR3 nucleotides: TGTGCCAGCAGCCCGGGAACTGAAGCTTTCTTT. Protein sequence: CASSPGTEAFF.

The CDR3 DNA reads as TGTGCCAGCAGCTTAGTTTGGGATAGTAGGGCCAACGTCCTGACTTTC. This encodes CASSLVWDSRANVLTF. The rearrangement uses TRBV11-2 and TRBJ2-6; no definite D call. Deletions cut 1 base from V and 5 bases from J, with 12 bases between. Germline values: CDR1 SGHAT, CDR2 FQNNGV. The CDR3 runs to 16 residues. Based on the CDR3 plus reference TRBV11-2 and TRBJ2-6, the full variable domain is EAGVAQSPRYKIIEKRQSVAFWCNPISGHATLYWYQQILGQGPKLLIQFQNNGVVDDSQLPKDRFSAERLKGVDSTLKIQPAKLEDSAVYLCASSLVWDSRANVLTFGAGSRLTVL.

Regarding this clonotype: Possible read error: a much larger clone is one base away. The chain combines TRBV24-1 with TRBJ2-1, with D unresolved. Per the germline V gene, CDR1 is KGHDR and CDR2 is SFDVKD. CDR3 length equals 13 residues. The chain's CDR3 is CATSDRGRNERFF. CDR3 nucleotide sequence: TGTGCCACCAGTGATCGTGGCCGCAATGAGCGGTTCTTC.

With regard to this clonotype: A much larger clonotype is one base distant, so this may be a read error. The chain links TRBV12-3 or TRBV12-4 to TRBJ2-2; D gene ambiguous. CDR3 length: 13 residues. V was cut by 5 bases and J by 5 bases, with 9 bases left in between. DNA for the CDR3: TGTGCCAGCAGTCTCCCAGGTACCGGGGAGCTGTTTTTT. It translates to CASSLPGTGELFF.

The sample holds many counts of this clonotype. This chain uses TRBV2 with TRBJ2-7; the D gene is possibly TRBD1 (5 bases). The CDR3 has 15 residues. V was cut by 1 base and J by 3 bases, with 13 bases left in between. Germline V gene data show CDR1 as SNHLY and CDR2 as FYNNEI. CDR3 bases: TGTGCCAGCAGTGAAGGGGCAGGGCCACTCTACGAGCAGTACTTC. Its protein product is CASSEGAGPLYEQYF.

At least ten counts were recorded for this clonotype. The chain recombines TRBV19 with TRBJ1-5; no firm D call. Trimming stripped 4 bases from V and 1 base from J, with 8 bases between. Germline CDR1 LNHDA, CDR2 SQIVND (reference sequence). This CDR3 contains 14 residues. The CDR3 region is CASSSSNSNQPQHF. The CDR3 DNA is TGTGCCAGTAGTAGCAGTAACAGCAATCAGCCCCAGCATTTT.

This clonotype was seen a handful of times. The chain recombines TRBV6-2 or TRBV6-3 with TRBJ2-1; 7 bases are shared with TRBD1. CDR3 length equals 17 residues. From germline, CDR1 is MNHEY and CDR2 SVGEGT. V dropped 5 bases and J dropped 7; count of bases not matched to a gene: 17. CDR3 nucleotides: TGTGCCAGCAGTCCAAGGTGGACAGGCTTGATTGGGAATGAGCAGTTCTTC. Protein: CASSPRWTGLIGNEQFF.

This clonotype was recorded many times. J is TRBJ2-1 and V is TRBV25-1; D uncertain. In germline, CDR1 is MGHDK, CDR2 SYGVNS. Trimming shortened V by 2 bases and J by 6 bases, and 11 bases separated the two germline ends. The CDR3 has 14 amino acids. The CDR3 loop reads CASSEIRAPNEQFF. The CDR3 DNA sequence: TGTGCCAGCAGTGAAATCCGGGCCCCCAATGAGCAGTTCTTC.

As for this clonotype: A much larger clone lies a single base off, so this may be a read error. This chain joins TRBV21-1 and TRBJ2-3. TRBV21-1 is annotated as a pseudogene. This CDR3 is built from 15 residues. The CDR3 loop is CAISKEYLGTDTQYF. The CDR3 region has the DNA TGTGCCATCAGCAAAGAGTACCTGGGGACAGATACGCAGTATTTT.

Many counts were recorded for this clonotype. The chain couples TRBV19 to TRBJ1-1, with D possibly being TRBD1 (6 bases). The CDR3 covers 14 residues. Between the trimmed V and J ends, which lost 3 bases and 1 base, there was a span of 9 bases. Germline V gene data show CDR1 as LNHDA and CDR2 as SQIVND (reference sequence). CDR3 DNA: TGTGCCAGTAGTATTTGGGGGCAGAACACTGAAGCTTTCTTT. It translates to CASSIWGQNTEAFF.

Ten or more counts support this clonotype. The rearrangement uses TRBV20-1 and TRBJ2-7, with D unresolved. The CDR3 sequence is 13 residues long. The V gene's germline CDR1 is DFQATT and CDR2 SNEGSKA (reference sequence). V shed 6 bases and J shed 0 bases, with 12 bases lying between them. CDR3 bases: TGCAGTGCCGTGGGGATCTACTCCTACGAGCAGTACTTC. Translated, it gives CSAVGIYSYEQYF.

This clonotype has more than one count but fewer than ten. The gene calls are TRBV14 and TRBJ1-2, with D possibly matching TRBD1 (5 bases). Germline CDR1 is SGHDN and CDR2 is FVKESK. The CDR3 loop spans 14 amino acids. Trimming took off 4 bases at V and 2 bases at J, with 11 bases between the two ends. For the CDR3, the DNA is TGTGCCAGCAGCCCGGTCCAGGGAAACTATGGCTACACCTTC. The encoded protein is CASSPVQGNYGYTF.

This clonotype was observed at least ten times. The genes are TRBV5-4 and TRBJ2-3; D possibly corresponds to TRBD2 (5 bases). The germline gives CDR1 SGHNT, CDR2 YYREEE (reference sequence). The CDR3 has 13 residues. Trimming shortened V by 5 bases and J by 1 base, and 8 bases separated the two germline ends. CDR3 sequence: CASRAAGTDTQYF. CDR3 DNA: TGTGCCAGCAGGGCAGCGGGCACAGATACGCAGTATTTT.

The genes are TRBV6-6 and TRBJ2-2, with 8 bases matching TRBD1. The CDR3 is 15 residues long. J gave up 4 bases and V 2 bases, and 3 bases lay outside the gene matches. Germline lookup yields CDR1 MNHNY and CDR2 SVGAGI (reference sequence). The chain's CDR3 is CASSYLDRATGELFF. The CDR3 DNA reads TGTGCCAGCAGTTACCTGGACAGGGCCACCGGGGAGCTGTTTTTT.

The chain employs TRBV13 and TRBJ1-3; tentative D call: TRBD1 (5 bases). V shed 5 bases and J shed 0 bases, with 17 bases lying between them. The CDR3 covers 17 residues. Germline CDR1 is PRHDT and CDR2 is FYEKMQ (reference sequence). The CDR3 sequence: CASSPDSTYGSGNTIYF. CDR3 bases: TGTGCCAGCAGCCCCGACAGCACCTATGGCTCTGGAAACACCATATATTTT.

This chain uses TRBV20-1 with TRBJ2-7, with D possibly being TRBD2 (5 bases). In germline, CDR1 is DFQATT, CDR2 SNEGSKA (reference sequence). This CDR3 has 15 amino acids. Trimming removed 1 base from V and 2 bases from J, with 15 bases in between. DNA of the CDR3: TGCAGTGCTAGAGTTTCATCGGGGATCGCCTACGAGCAGTACTTC. It is translated as CSARVSSGIAYEQYF.